These T cell receptor beta chains were read from a single sample in a study of shared clonotypes between healthy human individuals. Profiling relied on immunoSEQ multiplex PCR, and the TCRdb table lists in-frame clones only, not all of them. Altogether more than 2 million clones are present, approximately 92% being singletons, with the ten largest covering approximately 1.7%. The sequenced material came from naive CD8+ T cells from PBMCs. All receptors come from a man aged 18 to 30 in good health. Some clones in this sample may be carry-over from other donors' samples. The CDR3 runs from the conserved cysteine through the conserved F or W. The order of the fields is clone size, V gene, D gene, CDR3 length, J gene, CDR3 DNA, CDR3 protein. A D gene is named only where the DNA matches it firmly. Not every row has a clone size; where given, it reads once, few, many or a size class.

>NA|TRBV15|NA|16|TRBJ2-6
TGTGCCACCAGCAGAGTTTCGGACGCTGGGGCCAACGTCCTGACTTTC
CATSRVSDAGANVLTF
>few|TRBV10-3|NA|12|TRBJ1-1
TGTGCCATCAGCTCAGGGACCACTGAAGCTTTCTTT
CAISSGTTEAFF
>NA|TRBV5-4|TRBD2|14|TRBJ2-1
TGTGCCAGCAGCCCCAGCGGGGGGCGCGGTGAGCAGTTCTTC
CASSPSGGRGEQFF
>NA|TRBV27|NA|13|TRBJ1-1
TGTGCCAGCAGCCCTTCTTGGGACACTGAAGCTTTCTTT
CASSPSWDTEAFF
>NA|TRBV10-1|NA|14|TRBJ2-2
TGCGCCAGCAGTGAGCGGCAGACAACCGGGGAGCTGTTTTTT
CASSERQTTGELFF
>NA|TRBV27|TRBD1|15|TRBJ1-5
TGTGCCAGCAGTCAAGGACAGGGGGGTTATAGGCCCCAGCATTTT
CASSQGQGGYRPQHF
>NA|TRBV5-4|NA|13|TRBJ2-7
TGTGCCAGCAGCTTGCCAGGGCCCTACGAGCAGTACTTC
CASSLPGPYEQYF
>NA|TRBV7-6|NA|15|TRBJ2-3
TGTGCCAGCAGCTTAGTTGACCTGGGGACAGATACGCAGTATTTT
CASSLVDLGTDTQYF
>NA|TRBV28|TRBD2|19|TRBJ2-7
TGTGCCAGCAGTATTAATAGGCGGTGGGGGGGAGAGAACCCCTACGAGCAGTACTTC
CASSINRRWGGENPYEQYF
>NA|TRBV7-9|TRBD2|16|TRBJ2-2
TGTGCCAGCAGCGAAATCACCGGGGGGAAGCCCGGGGAGCTGTTTTTT
CASSEITGGKPGELFF
>NA|TRBV15|TRBD2|15|TRBJ2-5
TGTGCCACCAGCTTCCAGCGGGAGGGTCGGGAGACCCAGTACTTC
CATSFQREGRETQYF
>NA|TRBV15|NA|14|TRBJ2-2
TGTGCCACCAGCAGACCTACAGAAACCGGGGAGCTGTTTTTT
CATSRPTETGELFF
>NA|TRBV23-1|NA|14|TRBJ2-7
TGCGCCAGCAGTCAATCTGGGGGGCGGTGGACTAGGATCTTC
CASSQSGGRWTRIF
>once|TRBV5-4|NA|16|TRBJ2-5
TGTGCCAGCAGCTCCGACCGGGAGACGTACCAAGAGACCCAGTACTTC
CASSSDRETYQETQYF
>NA|TRBV9|NA|13|TRBJ1-1
TGTGCCAGCAGCGCGTACAGCAACACTGAAGCTTTCTTT
CASSAYSNTEAFF
>NA|TRBV7-9|NA|13|TRBJ2-2
TGTGCCAGCAGCTTAGATCGGTCGGGGGAGCTGTTTTTT
CASSLDRSGELFF
>NA|TRBV5-1|NA|14|TRBJ2-3
TGCGCCAGCAGCTTGGAGGGGGGCACAGATACGCAGTATTTT
CASSLEGGTDTQYF
>NA|TRBV7-9|TRBD1|13|TRBJ1-1
TGTGCCACCTACAGGGGAGGTAACACTGAAGCTTTCTTT
CATYRGGNTEAFF
>NA|TRBV11-1|NA|14|TRBJ1-3
TGTGCCAGCAGCTTTACCGCGCGGGGAAACACCATATATTTT
CASSFTARGNTIYF
>NA|TRBV27|NA|13|TRBJ2-7
TGTGCCAGCAGTTTAACCGTCTTCTACGAGCAGTACTTC
CASSLTVFYEQYF
>NA|TRBV4-2|TRBD1|15|TRBJ2-7
TGTGCCAGCAGCCAGGGCAGGGACAGCAACTACGAGCAGTACTTC
CASSQGRDSNYEQYF
>NA|TRBV4-1|NA|14|TRBJ2-7
TGCGCCAGCAGCCAAGTTTCCAGGTCCTACGAGCAGTACTTC
CASSQVSRSYEQYF
>NA|TRBV4-1|NA|16|TRBJ2-3
TGCGCCAGCAGCCAGGACCCACGGGGCAGCGGGGATACGCAGTATTTT
CASSQDPRGSGDTQYF
>NA|TRBV19|NA|15|TRBJ2-2
TGTGCCAGTACTTGGGCCCCAACGAACACCGGGGAGCTGTTTTTT
CASTWAPTNTGELFF
>NA|TRBV27|NA|16|TRBJ1-1
TGTGCCAGCAGTCCCCTCCCTCACCGGGGGGAAACTGAAGCTTTCTTT
CASSPLPHRGETEAFF
>NA|TRBV5-8|NA|14|TRBJ1-2
TGTGCCAGCAGCACCGGGACATCCAACTATGGCTACACCTTC
CASSTGTSNYGYTF
>once|TRBV5-5|NA|15|TRBJ1-1
TGTGCCAGCAGCTCGACAGTTACGATGAACACTGAAGCTTTCTTT
CASSSTVTMNTEAFF
>NA|TRBV6-6|NA|14|TRBJ1-1
TGTGCCAGCACCGACCTACATCAGAACACTGAAGCTTTCTTT
CASTDLHQNTEAFF
>NA|TRBV4-1|TRBD2|15|TRBJ2-1
TGCGCCAGCAGCCAAGTAGGCGGGGGGGACAATGAGCAGTTCTTC
CASSQVGGGDNEQFF
>NA|TRBV28|TRBD2|14|TRBJ2-7
TGTGCCAGCAGTTTATCGGGGGGAGCCTACGAGCAGTACTTC
CASSLSGGAYEQYF
>NA|TRBV30|NA|14|TRBJ1-3
TGTGCCTGTACTACCAGAGCCTCTGGAAACACCATATATTTT
CACTTRASGNTIYF
>NA|TRBV27|TRBD2|18|TRBJ2-5
TGTGCCAGCATTTCCCAAGCTCCATGGGCGGGAGGTCTCGTGACCCAGTACTTC
CASISQAPWAGGLVTQYF
>NA|TRBV18|NA|15|TRBJ1-1
TGTGCCAGCTCCGGGACGCCACTTCCGAACACTGAAGCTTTCTTT
CASSGTPLPNTEAFF
>NA|TRBV28|TRBD2|14|TRBJ2-1
TGTGCCAGCAGACTAGCGGGCGGAAACAATGAGCAGTTCTTC
CASRLAGGNNEQFF
>NA|TRBV28|NA|15|TRBJ1-3
TGTGCCAGCAGACCATTGACCGACTCTGGAAACACCATATATTTT
CASRPLTDSGNTIYF
>NA|TRBV27|NA|13|TRBJ2-7
TGTGCCAGCAGTTTGGTCCAGGGCTACGAGCAGTACTTC
CASSLVQGYEQYF
>NA|TRBV5-6|NA|13|TRBJ2-7
TGTGCCACGGGTCCTTTTGGGGTCCACGAGCAGTACTTC
CATGPFGVHEQYF
>NA|TRBV5-1|NA|17|TRBJ2-1
TGCGCCAGCAGCCTCCGCCTAGACTGGCCGACCTACAATGAGCAGTTCTTC
CASSLRLDWPTYNEQFF
>NA|TRBV7-3|NA|15|TRBJ2-3
TGTGCCAGCAGCTTGTATCTGCGGGGCACAGATACGCAGTATTTT
CASSLYLRGTDTQYF
>once|TRBV4-3|NA|15|TRBJ2-7
TGCGCCAGCAGAGTAGGGACCAGCCAGGTCCACGAGCAGTACTTC
CASRVGTSQVHEQYF
>NA|TRBV28|NA|13|TRBJ2-7
TGTGCCAGCAGTTTACGAGGATACCACGAGCAGTACTTC
CASSLRGYHEQYF
>NA|TRBV29-1|NA|13|TRBJ2-5
TGCAGCGTTGTTTATGGGCCCATTTTTTTCCAGTACTTC
CSVVYGPIFFQYF
>few|TRBV6-5|TRBD2|14|TRBJ2-7
TGTGCCAGCAGTTACGGGACTAGCGGCTACGAGCAGTACTTC
CASSYGTSGYEQYF
>NA|TRBV7-9|NA|12|TRBJ2-3
TGTGCCAGCAGCTTAGTCAGAGATACGCAGTATTTT
CASSLVRDTQYF
>NA|TRBV19|TRBD1|15|TRBJ2-1
TGTGCCAGTAGTTTAAGGGGAGACAGGGCAAATGAGCAGTTCTTC
CASSLRGDRANEQFF
>once|TRBV7-9|NA|14|TRBJ2-2
TGTGCCAGCAGCTTAGACCCAGGCACCGGGGAGCTGTTTTTT
CASSLDPGTGELFF
>NA|TRBV2|NA|16|TRBJ2-1
TGTGCCAGCAGTGAACGGACACCACGAACCTACAATGAGCAGTTCTTC
CASSERTPRTYNEQFF
>NA|TRBV5-1|NA|16|TRBJ2-6
TGCGCCAGCAGCGTACAGGAGCAGGTAGGGGCCAACGTCCTGACTTTC
CASSVQEQVGANVLTF